This T cell receptor beta chain was observed in a study of T cells in Graves' hyperthyroidism and ophthalmopathy. This clonotype showed up many times. TCR beta CDR3 region amplification was performed from RNA transcripts. HTBI primers were employed in a first-round RT-PCR of the TCR CDR3. TCRdb fed the multiplex PCR reads into MiXCR, producing one record per CDR3 protein. This sample has 490,000 or so distinct CDR3 sequences; roughly 15% occur once, and the top ten carry 29%. Sequenced input: blood. The sequence was obtained from a woman in her 30s with Graves' ophthalmopathy.

The CDR3 protein is CASEFRQENTEAFF. In DNA form, the CDR3 reads TGTGCCAGCGAATTTCGACAGGAGAACACTGAAGCTTTCTTT. The chain couples TRBV7-2 to TRBJ1-1, with D perhaps matching TRBD1 (6 bases). V shed 8 bases and J shed 1 base, with 14 bases lying between them. CDR3 length: 14 amino acids. CDR1 is SGHTA, CDR2 FQGNSA, per germline. Supplemented by reference TRBV7-2 and TRBJ1-1, the full variable domain reads GAGVSQSPSNKVTEKGKDVELRCDPISGHTALYWYRQSLGQGLEFLIYFQGNSAPDKSGLPSDRFSAERTGGSVSTLTIQRTQQEDSAVYLCASEFRQENTEAFFGQGTRLTVV.